Below, one T cell receptor beta chain is given with its context. What it recognizes is unknown. The data derive from a study of shared clonotypes between healthy human individuals. Study-level information: Per donor, three plates held CD4 naive cells, three held CD4 memory, two held CD8 naive and one held CD8 memory.

Libraries were prepared by immunoSEQ multiplex PCR; TCRdb keeps only in-frame clonotypes and omits some of them. The sample has around 2,000,000 clones, about 95% seen once; the top ten hold roughly 1.2%. Overall study results and limits: An expected dependence of interdonor clonotype sharing on sequencing depth was noted. It was only blood that was sampled, and tissue repertoires likely differ. Non-shared clonotypes displayed generation probabilities falling below those of clonotypes present in all four donors.

Naive-designated CD8 cells lacked CD45RO, were positively enriched for CCR7, and omitted terminally differentiated effector memory CD45RA+ cells. Deletions cut 8 bases from V and 5 bases from J, with 7 bases between. The germline gives CDR1 MNHNY, CDR2 SVGAGI (reference sequence). CDR3 length: 10 residues. This receptor was obtained from a man aged 18 to 29 in good health. Material for sequencing was naive CD8+ T cells sorted from blood. The V and J genes are TRBV6-6 and TRBJ2-7; D assignment may be TRBD1 or TRBD2 (5 bases each). The CDR3, as DNA: TGTGCCAGCGAGGGGCACGAGCAGTACTTC. This sequence encodes CASEGHEQYF.